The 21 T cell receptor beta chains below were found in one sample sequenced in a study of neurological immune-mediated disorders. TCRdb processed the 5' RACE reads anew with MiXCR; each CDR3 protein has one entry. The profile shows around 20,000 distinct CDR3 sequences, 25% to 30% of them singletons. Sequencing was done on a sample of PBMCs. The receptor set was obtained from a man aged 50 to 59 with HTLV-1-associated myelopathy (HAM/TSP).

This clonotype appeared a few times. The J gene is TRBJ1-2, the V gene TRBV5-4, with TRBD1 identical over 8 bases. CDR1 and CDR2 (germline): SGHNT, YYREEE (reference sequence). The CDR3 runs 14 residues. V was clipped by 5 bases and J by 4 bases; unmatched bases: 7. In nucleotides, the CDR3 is TGTGCCAGCAGACGCACAGGGGGAGGCTATGGCTACACCTTC. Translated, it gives CASRRTGGGYGYTF.

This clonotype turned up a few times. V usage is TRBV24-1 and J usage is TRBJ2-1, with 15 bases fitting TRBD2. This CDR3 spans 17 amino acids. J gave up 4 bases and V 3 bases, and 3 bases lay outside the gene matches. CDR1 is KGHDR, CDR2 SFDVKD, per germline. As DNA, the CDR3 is TGTGCCACCAGTGATGGGACTAGCGGGGGGACGTACAATGAGCAGTTCTTC. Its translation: CATSDGTSGGTYNEQFF.

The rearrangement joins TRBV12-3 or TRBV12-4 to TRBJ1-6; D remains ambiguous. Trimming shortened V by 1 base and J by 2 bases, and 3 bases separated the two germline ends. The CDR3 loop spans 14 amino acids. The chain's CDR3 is CASSLEAYNSPLHF. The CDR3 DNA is TGTGCCAGCAGTTTAGAGGCCTATAATTCACCCCTCCACTTT.

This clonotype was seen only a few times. CDR3 bases: TGTGCCAGCAGTGAAGCGGGGACCCCGGATACGCAGTATTTT. This sequence encodes CASSEAGTPDTQYF. The rearrangement links TRBV2 to TRBJ2-3, with D tentatively TRBD1 or TRBD2 (5 bases each). This CDR3 is 14 amino acids long. Deletions cut 0 bases from V and 6 bases from J, with 10 bases between. Looked up from germline, CDR1 is SNHLY and CDR2 is FYNNEI.

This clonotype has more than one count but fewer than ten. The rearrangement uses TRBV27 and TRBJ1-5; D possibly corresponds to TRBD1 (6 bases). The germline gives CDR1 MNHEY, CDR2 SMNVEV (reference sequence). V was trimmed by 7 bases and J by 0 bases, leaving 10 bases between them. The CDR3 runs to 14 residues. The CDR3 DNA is TGTGCCAGCAAAGGGGGAGGTAGCAATCAGCCCCAGCATTTT. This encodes CASKGGGSNQPQHF.

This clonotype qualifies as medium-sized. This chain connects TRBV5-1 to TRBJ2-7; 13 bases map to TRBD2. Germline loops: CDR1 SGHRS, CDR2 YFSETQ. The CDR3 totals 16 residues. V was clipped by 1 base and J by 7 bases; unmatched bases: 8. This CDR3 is CASSLKLAGGPGEQYF. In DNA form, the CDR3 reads TGCGCCAGCAGCTTGAAACTAGCGGGAGGGCCGGGGGAGCAGTACTTC.

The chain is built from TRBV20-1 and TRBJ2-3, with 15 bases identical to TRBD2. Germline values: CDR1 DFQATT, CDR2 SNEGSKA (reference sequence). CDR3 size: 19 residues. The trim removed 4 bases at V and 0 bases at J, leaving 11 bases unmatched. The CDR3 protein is CSATGTSGGMKTSTDTQYF. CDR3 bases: TGCAGTGCTACCGGGACTAGCGGGGGGATGAAGACTAGCACAGATACGCAGTATTTT.

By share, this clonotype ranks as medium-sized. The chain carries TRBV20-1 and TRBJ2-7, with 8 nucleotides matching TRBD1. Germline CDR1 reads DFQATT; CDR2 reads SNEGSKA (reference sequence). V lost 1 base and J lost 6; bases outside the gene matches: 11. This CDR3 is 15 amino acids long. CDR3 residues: CSARVGRGLVGEQYF. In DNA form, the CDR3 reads TGCAGTGCTAGAGTGGGCAGGGGGCTAGTGGGCGAGCAGTACTTC.

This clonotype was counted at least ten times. The CDR3: CASSPDRDGTQYF. In DNA form, the CDR3 reads TGTGCCAGCAGCCCAGACAGGGACGGGACCCAGTACTTC. The chain is built from TRBV7-9 and TRBJ2-5, with TRBD1 matching 7 bases. Germline V gene sequence: CDR1 SEHNR, CDR2 FQNEAQ (reference sequence). Losses at the gene ends were 5 bases for V and 7 bases for J; bases not matched to a gene: 7. The CDR3 is made up of 13 amino acids.

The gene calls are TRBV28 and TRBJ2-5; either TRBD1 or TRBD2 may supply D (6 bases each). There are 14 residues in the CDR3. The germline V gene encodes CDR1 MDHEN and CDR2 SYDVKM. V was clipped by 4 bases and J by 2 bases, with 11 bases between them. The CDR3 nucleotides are TGTGCCAGCAGTTCACGGGGGCTTCAAGAGACCCAGTACTTC. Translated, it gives CASSSRGLQETQYF. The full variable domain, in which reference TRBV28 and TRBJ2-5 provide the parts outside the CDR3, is DVKVTQSSRYLVKRTGEKVFLECVQDMDHENMFWYRQDPGLGLRLIYFSYDVKMKEKGDIPEGYSVSREKKERFSLILESASTNQTSMYLCASSSRGLQETQYFGPGTRLLVL.

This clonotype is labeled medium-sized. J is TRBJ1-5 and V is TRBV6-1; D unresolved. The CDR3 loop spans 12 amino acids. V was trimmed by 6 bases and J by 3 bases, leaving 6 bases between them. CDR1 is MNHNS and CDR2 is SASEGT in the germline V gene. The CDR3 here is CASRHFNQPQHF. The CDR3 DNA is TGTGCCAGCAGGCATTTCAATCAGCCCCAGCATTTT.

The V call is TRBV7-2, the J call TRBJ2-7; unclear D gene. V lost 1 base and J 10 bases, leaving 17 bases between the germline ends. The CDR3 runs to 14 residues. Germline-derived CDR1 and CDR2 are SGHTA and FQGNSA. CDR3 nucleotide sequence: TGTGCCAGCAGCTTAGGCCCAGCCCCGGGCCACCAGTACTTC. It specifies CASSLGPAPGHQYF. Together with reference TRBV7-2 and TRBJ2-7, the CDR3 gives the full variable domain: GAGVSQSPSNKVTEKGKDVELRCDPISGHTALYWYRQSLGQGLEFLIYFQGNSAPDKSGLPSDRFSAERTGGSVSTLTIQRTQQEDSAVYLCASSLGPAPGHQYFGPGTRLTVT.

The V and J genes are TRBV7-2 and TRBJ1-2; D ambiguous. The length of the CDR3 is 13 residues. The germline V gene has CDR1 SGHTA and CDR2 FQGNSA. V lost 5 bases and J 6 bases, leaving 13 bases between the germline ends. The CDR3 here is CASSPSPANGYTF. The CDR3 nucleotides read TGTGCCAGCAGCCCATCACCCGCTAATGGCTACACCTTC.

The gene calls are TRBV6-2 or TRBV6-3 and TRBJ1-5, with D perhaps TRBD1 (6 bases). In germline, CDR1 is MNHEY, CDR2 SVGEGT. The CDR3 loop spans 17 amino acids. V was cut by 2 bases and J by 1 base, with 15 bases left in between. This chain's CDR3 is CASSYRRGGVSNQPQHF. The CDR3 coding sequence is TGTGCCAGCAGTTACAGACGGGGGGGCGTAAGCAATCAGCCCCAGCATTTT.

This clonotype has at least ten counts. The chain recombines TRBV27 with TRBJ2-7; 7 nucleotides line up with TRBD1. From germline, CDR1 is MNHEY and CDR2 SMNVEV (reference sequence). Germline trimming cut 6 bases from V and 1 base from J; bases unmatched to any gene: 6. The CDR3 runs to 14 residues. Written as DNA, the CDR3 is TGTGCCAGCAGCGACTGGACAGGATCCTACGAGCAGTACTTC. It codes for CASSDWTGSYEQYF.

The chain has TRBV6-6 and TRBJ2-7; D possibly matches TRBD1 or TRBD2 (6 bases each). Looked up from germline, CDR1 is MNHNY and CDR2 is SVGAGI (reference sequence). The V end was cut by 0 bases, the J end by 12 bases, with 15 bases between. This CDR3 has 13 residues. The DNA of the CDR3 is TGTGCCAGCAGTTACTCGACGGGGGCCGACGGGTACTTC. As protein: CASSYSTGADGYF.

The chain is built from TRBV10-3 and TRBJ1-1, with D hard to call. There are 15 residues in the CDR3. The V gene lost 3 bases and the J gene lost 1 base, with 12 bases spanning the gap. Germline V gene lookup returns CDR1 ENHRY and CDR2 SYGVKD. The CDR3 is CAISDPRAGNTEAFF. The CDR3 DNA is TGTGCCATCAGTGACCCTCGGGCTGGGAACACTGAAGCTTTCTTT.

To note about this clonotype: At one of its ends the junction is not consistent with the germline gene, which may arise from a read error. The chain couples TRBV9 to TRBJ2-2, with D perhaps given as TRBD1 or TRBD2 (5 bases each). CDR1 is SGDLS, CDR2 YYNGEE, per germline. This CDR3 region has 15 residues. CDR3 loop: CASSPRQGGTGEPFF. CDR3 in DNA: TGTGCCAGCAGCCCCCGGCAGGGCGGCACCGGGGAGCCGTTTTTT.

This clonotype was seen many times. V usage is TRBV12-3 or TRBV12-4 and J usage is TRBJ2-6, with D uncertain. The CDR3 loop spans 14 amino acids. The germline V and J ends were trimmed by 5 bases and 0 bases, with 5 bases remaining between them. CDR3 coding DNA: TGTGCCAGCAGTCCTTTCTCTGGGGCCAACGTCCTGACTTTC. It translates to CASSPFSGANVLTF.

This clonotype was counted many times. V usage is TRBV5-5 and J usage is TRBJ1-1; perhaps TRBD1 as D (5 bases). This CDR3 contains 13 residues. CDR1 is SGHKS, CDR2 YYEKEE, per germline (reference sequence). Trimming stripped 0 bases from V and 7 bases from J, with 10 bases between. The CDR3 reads CASSLVLGGEAFF. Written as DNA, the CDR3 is TGTGCCAGCAGCTTGGTATTGGGGGGTGAAGCTTTCTTT. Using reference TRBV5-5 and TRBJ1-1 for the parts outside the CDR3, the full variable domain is DAGVTQSPTHLIKTRGQQVTLRCSPISGHKSVSWYQQVLGQGPQFIFQYYEKEERGRGNFPDRFSARQFPNYSSELNVNALLLGDSALYLCASSLVLGGEAFFGQGTRLTVV.

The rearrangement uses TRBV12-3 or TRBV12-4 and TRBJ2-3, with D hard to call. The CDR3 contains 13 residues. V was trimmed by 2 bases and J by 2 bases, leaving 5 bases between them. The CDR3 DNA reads TGTGCCAGCAGTTTATTCCCCACAGATACGCAGTATTTT. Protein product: CASSLFPTDTQYF.